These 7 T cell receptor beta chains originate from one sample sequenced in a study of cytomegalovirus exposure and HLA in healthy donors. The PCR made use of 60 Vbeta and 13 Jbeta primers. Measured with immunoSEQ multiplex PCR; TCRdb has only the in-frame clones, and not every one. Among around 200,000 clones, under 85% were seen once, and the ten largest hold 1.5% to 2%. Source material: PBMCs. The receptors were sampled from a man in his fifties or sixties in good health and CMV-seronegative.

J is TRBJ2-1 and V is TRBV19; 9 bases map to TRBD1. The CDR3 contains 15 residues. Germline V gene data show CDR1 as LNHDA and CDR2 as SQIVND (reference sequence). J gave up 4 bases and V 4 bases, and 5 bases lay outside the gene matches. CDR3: CASSTRDRVYNEQFF. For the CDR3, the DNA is TGTGCCAGTAGTACCCGGGACAGGGTATACAATGAGCAGTTCTTC. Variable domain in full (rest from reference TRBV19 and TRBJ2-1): DGGITQSPKYLFRKEGQNVTLSCEQNLNHDAMYWYRQDPGQGLRLIYYSQIVNDFQKGDIAEGYSVSREKKESFPLTVTSAQKNPTAFYLCASSTRDRVYNEQFFGPGTRLTVL.

The CDR3: CASSYWTSPYGETQYF. CDR3 nucleotide sequence: TGTGCCAGCAGTTACTGGACTAGCCCATACGGGGAGACCCAGTACTTC. The chain couples TRBV6-5 to TRBJ2-5; 8 nucleotides line up with TRBD2. The CDR3 contains 16 residues. V dropped 1 base and J dropped 5; count of bases not matched to a gene: 9. CDR1 is MNHEY, CDR2 SVGAGI, per germline.

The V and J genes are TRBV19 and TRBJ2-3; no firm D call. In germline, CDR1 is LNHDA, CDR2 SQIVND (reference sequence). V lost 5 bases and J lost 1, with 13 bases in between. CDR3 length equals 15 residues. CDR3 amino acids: CASSAAQLGTDTQYF. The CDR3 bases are TGTGCCAGTAGTGCTGCACAGTTGGGCACAGATACGCAGTATTTT. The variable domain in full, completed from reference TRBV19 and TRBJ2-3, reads DGGITQSPKYLFRKEGQNVTLSCEQNLNHDAMYWYRQDPGQGLRLIYYSQIVNDFQKGDIAEGYSVSREKKESFPLTVTSAQKNPTAFYLCASSAAQLGTDTQYFGPGTRLTVL.

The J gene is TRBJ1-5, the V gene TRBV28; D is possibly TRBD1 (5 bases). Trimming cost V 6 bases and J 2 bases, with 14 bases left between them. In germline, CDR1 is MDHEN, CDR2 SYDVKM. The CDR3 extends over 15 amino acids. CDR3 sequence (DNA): TGTGCCAGCAGCTGGGGGGGATTGGGCAATCAGCCCCAGCATTTT. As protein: CASSWGGLGNQPQHF.

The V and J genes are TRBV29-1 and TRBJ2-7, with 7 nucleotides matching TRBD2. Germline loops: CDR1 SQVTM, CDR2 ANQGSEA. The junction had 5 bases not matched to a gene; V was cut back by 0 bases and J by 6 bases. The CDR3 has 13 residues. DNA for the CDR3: TGCAGCGTTGAAGATCCGGGGGGTTTCGAGCAGTACTTC. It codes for CSVEDPGGFEQYF.

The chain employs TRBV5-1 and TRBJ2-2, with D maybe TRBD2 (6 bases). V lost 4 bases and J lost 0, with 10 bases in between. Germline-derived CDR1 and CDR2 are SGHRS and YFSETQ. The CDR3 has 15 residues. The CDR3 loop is CASSPGLTNTGELFF. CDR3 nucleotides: TGCGCCAGCAGCCCGGGACTGACGAACACCGGGGAGCTGTTTTTT.

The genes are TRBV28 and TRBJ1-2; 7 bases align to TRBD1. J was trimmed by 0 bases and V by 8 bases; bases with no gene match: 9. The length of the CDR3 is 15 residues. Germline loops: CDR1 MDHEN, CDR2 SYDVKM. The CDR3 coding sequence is TGTGCCAGCGGGACAGACGAAACCGCTAACTATGGCTACACCTTC. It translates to CASGTDETANYGYTF.